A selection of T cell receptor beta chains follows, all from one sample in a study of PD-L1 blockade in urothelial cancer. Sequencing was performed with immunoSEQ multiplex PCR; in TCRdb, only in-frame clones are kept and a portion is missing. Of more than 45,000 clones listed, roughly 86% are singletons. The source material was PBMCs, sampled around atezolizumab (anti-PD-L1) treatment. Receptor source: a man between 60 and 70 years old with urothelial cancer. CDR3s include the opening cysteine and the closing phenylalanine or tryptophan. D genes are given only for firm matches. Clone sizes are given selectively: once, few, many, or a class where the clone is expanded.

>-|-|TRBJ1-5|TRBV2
CASRHLYSNQPQHF
TGTGCCAGCAGGCACCTATATAGCAATCAGCCCCAGCATTTT
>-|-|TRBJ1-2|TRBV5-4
CASSSRMMGGPRSYGYTF
TGTGCCAGCAGCTCTCGGATGATGGGAGGGCCTCGGTCTTACGGCTACACCTTC
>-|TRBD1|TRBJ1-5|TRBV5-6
CASSSGTGARNQPQHF
TGTGCCAGCAGCTCCGGGACAGGGGCTAGAAATCAGCCCCAGCATTTT
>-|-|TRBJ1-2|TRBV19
CASSPNPRENYGYTF
TGTGCCAGTAGCCCGAACCCCCGGGAGAACTATGGCTACACCTTC
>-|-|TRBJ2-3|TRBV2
CASSEDTPSTDTQYF
TGTGCCAGCAGTGAGGACACCCCAAGCACAGATACGCAGTATTTT
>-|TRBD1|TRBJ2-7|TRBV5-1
CASSRTGTGDSYEQYF
TGCGCCAGCAGCAGAACCGGGACAGGGGATTCCTACGAGCAGTACTTC
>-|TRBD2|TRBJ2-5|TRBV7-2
CASSLVGLAGDETQYF
TGTGCCAGCAGCTTAGTTGGTCTAGCGGGGGATGAGACCCAGTACTTC
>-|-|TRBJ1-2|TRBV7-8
CASSSVGGGGHGYTF
TGTGCCAGCAGCTCCGTCGGTGGGGGGGGACATGGCTACACCTTC
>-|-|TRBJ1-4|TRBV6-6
CASSDVRGGEKLFF
TGTGCCAGCAGCGACGTGCGGGGTGGGGAAAAACTGTTTTTT
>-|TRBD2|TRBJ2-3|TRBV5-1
CASSSSGGAADTQYF
TGCGCCAGCAGCTCCAGCGGGGGGGCCGCCGATACGCAGTATTTT
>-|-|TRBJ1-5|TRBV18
CASSPNRNSNQPQHF
TGTGCCAGCTCACCGAACAGAAATAGCAATCAGCCCCAGCATTTT
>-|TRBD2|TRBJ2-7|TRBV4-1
CASSQDNAGGSYEQYF
TGCGCCAGCAGCCAAGATAACGCGGGGGGCTCCTACGAGCAGTACTTC
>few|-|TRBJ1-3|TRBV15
CATSRDPRNTIYF
TGTGCCACCAGCAGAGATCCCAGAAACACCATATATTTT
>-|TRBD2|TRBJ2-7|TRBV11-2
CASSLAAGRTGEQYF
TGTGCCAGCAGCTTAGCAGCGGGGAGAACGGGGGAGCAGTACTTC
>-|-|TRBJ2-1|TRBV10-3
CAISNGIEQFF
TGTGCCATCAGTAATGGCATTGAGCAGTTCTTC
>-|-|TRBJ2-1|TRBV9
CASSVVGEEQFF
TGTGCCAGCAGCGTAGTGGGAGAGGAGCAGTTCTTC
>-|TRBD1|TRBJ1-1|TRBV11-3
CASSLSQGVGTEAFF
TGTGCCAGCAGCTTATCCCAGGGGGTCGGAACTGAAGCTTTCTTT
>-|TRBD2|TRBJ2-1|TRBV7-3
CASSKGGLAGGDNEQFF
TGTGCCAGCAGCAAAGGGGGACTAGCGGGGGGTGACAATGAGCAGTTCTTC
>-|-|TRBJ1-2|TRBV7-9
CASSLLSGVNYGYTF
TGTGCCAGCAGCTTACTGTCAGGGGTTAACTATGGCTACACCTTC
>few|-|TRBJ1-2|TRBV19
CASTRGRREYYGYTF
TGTGCCAGTACGAGGGGACGGAGGGAGTACTATGGCTACACCTTC
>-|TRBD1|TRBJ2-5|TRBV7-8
CASSPRTGVGQYF
TGTGCCAGCAGCCCCAGGACAGGAGTTGGCCAGTACTTC
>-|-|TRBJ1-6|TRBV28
CASSLVSVYNSPLHF
TGTGCCAGCAGTTTAGTATCCGTATATAATTCACCCCTCCACTTT
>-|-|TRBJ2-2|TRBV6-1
CASSEAAVVANTGELFF
TGTGCCAGCAGTGAAGCGGCGGTGGTCGCGAACACCGGGGAGCTGTTTTTT
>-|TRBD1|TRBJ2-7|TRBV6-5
CASSRQGSYEQYF
TGTGCCAGCAGTCGACAGGGTTCCTACGAGCAGTACTTC
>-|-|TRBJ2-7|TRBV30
CAWKRIGPGEQYF
TGTGCCTGGAAGCGCATCGGTCCTGGCGAGCAGTACTTC
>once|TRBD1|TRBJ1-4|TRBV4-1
CASSQDLGTGRKLFF
TGCGCCAGCAGCCAAGATTTGGGGACAGGGCGGAAACTGTTTTTT